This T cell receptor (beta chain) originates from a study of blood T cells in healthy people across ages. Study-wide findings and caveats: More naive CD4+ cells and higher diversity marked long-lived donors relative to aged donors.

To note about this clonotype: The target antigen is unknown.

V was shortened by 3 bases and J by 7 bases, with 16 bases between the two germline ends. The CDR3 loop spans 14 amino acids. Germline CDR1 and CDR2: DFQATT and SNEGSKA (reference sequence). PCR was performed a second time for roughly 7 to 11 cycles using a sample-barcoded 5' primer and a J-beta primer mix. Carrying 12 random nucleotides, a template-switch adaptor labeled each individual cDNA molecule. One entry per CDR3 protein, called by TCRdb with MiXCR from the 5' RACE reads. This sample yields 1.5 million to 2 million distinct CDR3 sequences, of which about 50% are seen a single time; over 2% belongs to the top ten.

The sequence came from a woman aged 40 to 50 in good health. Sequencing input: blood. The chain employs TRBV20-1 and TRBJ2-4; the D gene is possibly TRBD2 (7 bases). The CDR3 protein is CSASFRGAGNIQYF. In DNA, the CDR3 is TGCAGTGCTAGTTTTCGGGGGGCTGGGAACATTCAGTACTTC.